The 30 T cell receptor beta chains below were found in one sample sequenced in a study of identical twins. A single record per CDR3 protein comes from TCRdb applying MiXCR to the 5' RACE reads. The sample lists about 690,000 distinct CDR3 sequences; over 5% were seen once. Sequencing used naive T cells sorted from blood. Receptors were obtained from a man in his late teens or twenties in good health.

This clonotype was observed a handful of times. The chain joins TRBV15 to TRBJ2-7; perhaps TRBD1 as D (5 bases). Germline loops: CDR1 LNHNV, CDR2 YYDKDF (reference sequence). Trimming cost V 4 bases and J 6 bases, with 19 bases left between them. The CDR3 consists of 15 residues. CDR3: CATSKRRDSSIEQYF. CDR3 in DNA: TGTGCCACCAGCAAACGCAGGGATTCTTCCATCGAGCAGTACTTC.

CDR3 in DNA: TGTGCCAGCAGTTTACGGACTAGCGGGCTTGGCGAGCAGTACTTC. Translation gives CASSLRTSGLGEQYF. The chain couples TRBV27 to TRBJ2-7, with TRBD2 identical over 11 bases. The V gene end was trimmed by 2 bases and the J gene end by 6 bases; junction bases not matched to a gene: 6. CDR1 and CDR2 from the germline V gene are MNHEY and SMNVEV (reference sequence). The CDR3 loop spans 15 amino acids.

This clonotype was found many times. CDR3 nucleotide sequence: TGTGCCAGCAGTTTAGCGCTAGTCACTGAAGCTTTCTTT. Translating it yields CASSLALVTEAFF. The rearrangement links TRBV12-3 or TRBV12-4 to TRBJ1-1; D unclear. Trimming took off 0 bases at V and 4 bases at J, with 6 bases between the two ends. This CDR3 is built from 13 residues.

This clonotype was counted ten times or more. V gene TRBV28 combines with J gene TRBJ2-1, with TRBD2 identical over 13 bases. This CDR3 spans 16 amino acids. Germline assignment: CDR1 MDHEN and CDR2 SYDVKM. The V segment lost 10 bases and the J segment 3 bases; nucleotides outside the gene matches: 9. DNA for the CDR3: TGTGCCATCCGACGGGGGACTAGCGGGGTCTACAATGAGCAGTTCTTC. Residues: CAIRRGTSGVYNEQFF. The variable domain in full, completed from reference TRBV28 and TRBJ2-1, reads DVKVTQSSRYLVKRTGEKVFLECVQDMDHENMFWYRQDPGLGLRLIYFSYDVKMKEKGDIPEGYSVSREKKERFSLILESASTNQTSMYLCAIRRGTSGVYNEQFFGPGTRLTVL.

At least ten counts were recorded for this clonotype. The rearrangement uses TRBV7-9 and TRBJ1-5, with 9 bases identical to TRBD1. Per the germline V gene, CDR1 is SEHNR and CDR2 is FQNEAQ (reference sequence). This CDR3 has 16 amino acids. J gave up 5 bases and V 5 bases, and 10 bases lay outside the gene matches. CDR3 sequence: CASSLGTGRVDQPQHF. CDR3 in DNA: TGTGCCAGCAGCCTCGGGACAGGGAGAGTGGATCAGCCCCAGCATTTT.

The rearrangement joins TRBV5-1 to TRBJ1-2; no definite D call. CDR1 SGHRS and CDR2 YFSETQ come from the germline V gene. This CDR3 contains 13 residues. Trimming left V 4 bases short and J 11 bases short, with 18 bases between. The CDR3 DNA reads TGCGCCAGCAGCCAAGACCCGCGTTTTGGTTACACCTTC. This sequence encodes CASSQDPRFGYTF.

Only a few counts were recorded for this clonotype. The chain recombines TRBV11-2 with TRBJ2-3, with unresolved D. The V end was cut by 3 bases, the J end by 7 bases, with 8 bases between. This CDR3 is 12 amino acids long. The germline CDR1 and CDR2 sequences are SGHAT and FQNNGV. CDR3 coding DNA: TGTGCCAGCAGCTTCAACCGATATACGCAGTATTTT. The encoded protein is CASSFNRYTQYF.

This clonotype has ten or more counts. CDR3 sequence: CAGASGRFYEQYF. The DNA of the CDR3 is TGTGCCGGGGCTAGCGGGAGATTCTACGAGCAGTACTTC. V is TRBV2 and J is TRBJ2-7; 10 bases fit TRBD2. V trimming: 11 bases; J trimming: 3 bases; junction bases outside the gene matches: 7. This CDR3 is 13 amino acids long. Germline CDR1 reads SNHLY; CDR2 reads FYNNEI. The entire variable domain, with the rest obtained from reference TRBV2 and TRBJ2-7, is as follows: EPEVTQTPSHQVTQMGQEVILRCVPISNHLYFYWYRQILGQKVEFLVSFYNNEISEKSEIFDDQFSVERPDGSNFTLKIRSTKLEDSAMYFCAGASGRFYEQYFGPGTRLTVT.

This clonotype was recorded at least ten times. The chain couples TRBV7-2 to TRBJ1-4; D gene unclear. This CDR3 spans 15 amino acids. The V and J ends lost 5 bases and 7 bases respectively, with 17 bases between them. Germline CDR1 is SGHTA and CDR2 is FQGNSA. This CDR3 reads CASSRNGPALEKLFF. The DNA of the CDR3 is TGTGCCAGCAGCCGAAACGGGCCAGCCCTTGAAAAACTGTTTTTT.

This clonotype came up many times. This chain connects TRBV29-1 to TRBJ2-5, with 7 bases aligning to TRBD1. The CDR3 is 13 residues long. Germline trimming cut 3 bases from V and 5 bases from J; bases unmatched to any gene: 6. CDR1 and CDR2 from the germline V gene are SQVTM and ANQGSEA. CDR3 in amino acids: CSVDQGEMETQYF. CDR3 in DNA: TGCAGCGTTGACCAGGGGGAAATGGAGACCCAGTACTTC.

A few counts support this clonotype. The chain employs TRBV20-1 and TRBJ1-5; D unresolved. Germline assignment: CDR1 DFQATT and CDR2 SNEGSKA (reference sequence). This CDR3 has 13 residues. With 6 bases removed from V and 0 bases from J, the gap between germline ends came to 9 bases. The CDR3 loop is CSARIGSNQPQHF. The CDR3 nucleotides read TGCAGTGCCCGAATTGGTAGCAATCAGCCCCAGCATTTT.

In its sample, this clonotype was seen many times. The V gene is TRBV7-9, the J gene TRBJ2-2; D call uncertain. Germline CDR1 is SEHNR and CDR2 is FQNEAQ (reference sequence). This CDR3 comprises 12 residues. V was pared by 4 bases and J by 3 bases, with 3 bases between. The CDR3 is CASSYHTGELFF. The CDR3 nucleotides read TGTGCCAGCAGCTATCACACCGGGGAGCTGTTTTTT. Variable domain in full (rest from reference TRBV7-9 and TRBJ2-2): DTGVSQNPRHKITKRGQNVTFRCDPISEHNRLYWYRQTLGQGPEFLTYFQNEAQLEKSRLLSDRFSAERPKGSFSTLEIQRTEQGDSAMYLCASSYHTGELFFGEGSRLTVL.

The rearrangement uses TRBV4-1 and TRBJ1-1, with D possibly matching TRBD1 (5 bases). Deletions cut 1 base from V and 4 bases from J, with 16 bases between. This CDR3 spans 16 amino acids. Germline V gene sequence: CDR1 MGHRA, CDR2 YSYEKL. The CDR3 DNA follows: TGCGCCAGCAGCCAAGTGGGCCGGGGCCTCAGCACTGAAGCTTTCTTT. Protein product: CASSQVGRGLSTEAFF.

This chain uses TRBV6-1 with TRBJ1-2; TRBD1 might be the D (6 bases). V was trimmed by 4 bases and J by 4 bases, leaving 10 bases between them. CDR3 length equals 13 residues. Germline V CDR1 and CDR2: MNHNS, SASEGT. The CDR3 DNA reads TGTGCCAGCAGTGCTGACAGGCCCTATGGCTACACCTTC. Translation: CASSADRPYGYTF.

This clonotype was observed at least ten times. The CDR3 reads CATSEPADGRSYNEQFF. The CDR3 nucleotides read TGTGCCACCAGTGAGCCGGCGGACGGACGATCCTACAATGAGCAGTTCTTC. The V call is TRBV24-1, the J call TRBJ2-1; D remains ambiguous. The V gene lost 4 bases and the J gene lost 1 base, with 16 bases spanning the gap. From germline, CDR1 is KGHDR and CDR2 SFDVKD. The CDR3 is 17 amino acids.

This clonotype occurred many times. This chain links TRBV7-9 with TRBJ2-1; no firm D call. The germline gives CDR1 SEHNR, CDR2 FQNEAQ (reference sequence). The CDR3 runs 13 residues. V was trimmed by 0 bases and J by 10 bases, leaving 10 bases between them. The CDR3 DNA sequence: TGTGCCAGCAGCTTAGCGGTTCCAGACGAGCAGTTCTTC. Its protein is CASSLAVPDEQFF. Together with reference TRBV7-9 and TRBJ2-1, the CDR3 gives the full variable domain: DTGVSQNPRHKITKRGQNVTFRCDPISEHNRLYWYRQTLGQGPEFLTYFQNEAQLEKSRLLSDRFSAERPKGSFSTLEIQRTEQGDSAMYLCASSLAVPDEQFFGPGTRLTVL.

This clonotype was counted at least ten times. V gene TRBV20-1 combines with J gene TRBJ1-6; D call uncertain. Germline V gene sequence: CDR1 DFQATT, CDR2 SNEGSKA (reference sequence). V was cut by 4 bases and J by 9 bases, with 10 bases left in between. The CDR3 is made up of 12 amino acids. The CDR3 nucleotides read TGCAGTGCTACGGATCCTAGTTCACCCCTCCACTTT. It is translated as CSATDPSSPLHF.

This clonotype was seen only a few times. This sequence joins TRBV5-1 and TRBJ2-3; the match to TRBD1 covers 8 bases. This CDR3 is 17 amino acids long. With 4 bases clipped from V and 0 bases from J, the junction kept 10 bases outside the gene matches. Germline CDR1 is SGHRS and CDR2 is YFSETQ. The chain's CDR3 is CASSRGTGSPSTDTQYF. The CDR3 coding sequence is TGCGCCAGCAGCCGCGGGACAGGATCCCCTAGCACAGATACGCAGTATTTT. The full variable domain, its missing parts supplied by reference TRBV5-1 and TRBJ2-3, is KAGVTQTPRYLIKTRGQQVTLSCSPISGHRSVSWYQQTPGQGLQFLFEYFSETQRNKGNFPGRFSGRQFSNSRSEMNVSTLELGDSALYLCASSRGTGSPSTDTQYFGPGTRLTVL.

The V gene is TRBV27, the J gene TRBJ2-7; 9 nucleotides line up with TRBD1. V trimming: 4 bases; J trimming: 1 base; junction bases outside the gene matches: 5. The CDR3 is 15 residues long. CDR1 and CDR2 from the germline V gene are MNHEY and SMNVEV (reference sequence). Written as DNA, the CDR3 is TGTGCCAGCAGTTCCGCACAGGGGGCTTCCTACGAGCAGTACTTC. Translating gives CASSSAQGASYEQYF.

This chain uses TRBV7-9 with TRBJ1-2; TRBD1 agrees at 10 bases. The V and J ends lost 5 bases and 10 bases, in that order; junction bases with no gene match: 13. The CDR3 extends over 15 amino acids. Germline CDR1 and CDR2: SEHNR and FQNEAQ (reference sequence). The CDR3 DNA follows: TGTGCCAGCAGCCCTCTGGGACAGGGGTACGAGGACTACACCTTC. Its protein is CASSPLGQGYEDYTF.

This clonotype appeared many times. This rearrangement joins TRBV12-3 or TRBV12-4 to TRBJ2-1, with D unclear. Trimming removed 6 bases at V and 1 base at J, with 16 bases between. This CDR3 is built from 16 residues. The CDR3 sequence is CASSSQTGLSYNEQFF. The CDR3 coding sequence is TGTGCCAGCAGCTCGCAGACGGGTTTGTCCTACAATGAGCAGTTCTTC.

This clonotype appeared many times. This chain joins TRBV29-1 and TRBJ2-2, with 9 bases identical to TRBD2. CDR3 length: 14 residues. Germline values: CDR1 SQVTM, CDR2 ANQGSEA. Trimming cost V 4 bases and J 5 bases; bases outside gene matches: 5. CDR3 sequence: CSVALAGNTGELFF. CDR3 in DNA: TGCAGCGTTGCCCTAGCGGGAAATACCGGGGAGCTGTTTTTT.

This clonotype was recorded a few times. The CDR3 protein is CASSSPDLETQYF. The CDR3, as DNA: TGTGCCAGCAGCTCTCCGGACCTAGAGACCCAGTACTTC. The chain recombines TRBV7-6 with TRBJ2-5; D call uncertain. This CDR3 is built from 13 residues. CDR1 is SGHVS, CDR2 FNYEAQ, per germline. With 4 bases removed from V and 4 bases from J, the gap between germline ends came to 10 bases.

At least ten counts were recorded for this clonotype. The chain combines TRBV4-1 with TRBJ2-2; D call uncertain. The CDR3 extends over 14 amino acids. V was cut by 6 bases and J by 4 bases, with 12 bases left in between. Germline V gene data show CDR1 as MGHRA and CDR2 as YSYEKL. The CDR3 bases are TGCGCCAGCAGAGACGTGCGGAGCACCGGGGAGCTGTTTTTT. The encoded protein is CASRDVRSTGELFF.

The V call is TRBV5-6, the J call TRBJ2-4; D call uncertain. Deletions cut 2 bases from V and 0 bases from J, with 3 bases between. The CDR3 sequence is 13 residues long. CDR1 and CDR2 (germline): SGHDT, YYEEEE. The CDR3 DNA reads TGTGCCAGCAGCTTCGGAGCCAAAAACATTCAGTACTTC. It yields the protein CASSFGAKNIQYF.

This clonotype was observed at least ten times. V usage is TRBV7-9 and J usage is TRBJ2-5; possibly TRBD1 or TRBD2 for D (5 bases each). The CDR3 length is 15 residues. Germline loops: CDR1 SEHNR, CDR2 FQNEAQ (reference sequence). Trimming took 0 bases from V and 4 from J, leaving 12 bases between them. The CDR3: CASSLALGEGETQYF. DNA for the CDR3: TGTGCCAGCAGCTTAGCACTAGGGGAAGGAGAGACCCAGTACTTC.

This clonotype was counted ten times or more. This chain connects TRBV7-9 to TRBJ2-7; TRBD2 might be the D (6 bases). Deletions cut 5 bases from V and 3 bases from J, with 17 bases between. Germline-derived CDR1 and CDR2 are SEHNR and FQNEAQ (reference sequence). The CDR3 length is 15 residues. CDR3 sequence: CASSDGGTFHYEQYV. CDR3 sequence (DNA): TGTGCCAGCAGCGACGGCGGGACTTTCCACTACGAGCAGTACGTC.

The V and J genes are TRBV12-3 or TRBV12-4 and TRBJ2-3; D remains unclear. CDR3 size: 14 residues. The V and J ends lost 3 bases and 2 bases respectively, with 9 bases between them. The CDR3 bases are TGTGCCAGCAGTTTTGGCAGCGCCACAGATACGCAGTATTTT. Translated: CASSFGSATDTQYF.

This clonotype was picked up a small number of times. The rearrangement joins TRBV6-2 or TRBV6-3 to TRBJ2-2; 10 bases map to TRBD2. The CDR3 spans 20 residues. Losses at the gene ends were 6 bases for V and 8 bases for J; bases not matched to a gene: 24. Germline CDR1 reads MNHEY; CDR2 reads SVGEGT. The CDR3 is CASSRGGPPSGSMDWGELFF. The CDR3 bases are TGTGCCAGCAGCCGGGGGGGCCCTCCTAGCGGGAGTATGGACTGGGGGGAGCTGTTTTTT.

The rearrangement uses TRBV5-1 and TRBJ2-1, with 9 bases lining up with TRBD2. Germline V gene lookup returns CDR1 SGHRS and CDR2 YFSETQ. With V trimmed by 4 bases and J by 6 bases, 5 bases remained unmatched. CDR3 length: 14 amino acids. The CDR3: CASSRREGSNEQFF. Here the CDR3 DNA reads TGCGCCAGCAGCCGGCGGGAGGGCTCCAATGAGCAGTTCTTC.